This T cell receptor (beta chain) was sequenced during a study of blood T cell repertoires in COVID-19. About the research overall: The United States, Italy and Spain supplied acute and convalescent COVID-19 samples. T cells, B-cell-depleted T cells, or PBMCs supplied cDNA or gDNA.

Patients at the Seattle site were enrolled during active infection and followed longitudinally. Sequenced by immunoSEQ multiplex PCR; TCRdb stores in-frame clones only, minus some. Among 350,000 or so clones listed, about nine tenths were seen once. Looked up from germline, CDR1 is MNHEY and CDR2 is SMNVEV (reference sequence). Trimming took off 2 bases at V and 5 bases at J, with 12 bases between the two ends. This CDR3 has 15 amino acids. The sequence was obtained from a young woman with COVID-19, enrolled during active disease. The V call is TRBV27, the J call TRBJ1-4; D possibly corresponds to TRBD1 (6 bases). The sample consisted of peripheral blood. DNA for the CDR3: TGTGCCAGCAGTTTAAGGACAGACCTAAATGAAAAACTGTTTTTT. Encoded protein: CASSLRTDLNEKLFF.